This T cell receptor (beta chain) was sequenced in a study of cytomegalovirus exposure and HLA in healthy donors. The CDR3 has 14 residues. V lost 3 bases, J lost 3 bases, and 12 bases lay in between. Germline loops: CDR1 GTSNPN, CDR2 SVGIG (reference sequence). A word on this clone: What it binds is unknown.

The study ran its PCR with 60 Vbeta and 13 Jbeta primers. Assay: immunoSEQ multiplex PCR; the TCRdb copy retains only in-frame clones and omits some. This sample's clone table lists some 75,000 clones. General study results and limits: Later work associated fewer than 20,000 TCR beta sequences with HLA alleles at 0.05 false discovery rate. Reported performance of the classifier showed diagnosis of cytomegalovirus status with high specificity and sensitivity. CMV serostatus alone was available as immune exposure information. Some V segments could not be told apart, so they were left out, TRBV6-2 and TRBV6-3 among them.

Sequenced: PBMCs. The gene calls are TRBV30 and TRBJ1-5, with D maybe TRBD1 (6 bases). The sequence was obtained from a man aged 40-50 years in good health and CMV-seronegative. The CDR3 sequence is CAWSPEGVNQPQHF. CDR3 DNA: TGTGCCTGGAGCCCCGAGGGGGTCAATCAGCCCCAGCATTTT.